The next 9 T cell receptor beta chains were all read from a single sample in a study of technical replicates of blood from a few donors. Sequencing was performed with immunoSEQ multiplex PCR; in TCRdb, only in-frame clones are kept and a portion is missing. The table lists some 90,000 clones, around 96% of them singletons. Sequenced input: T cells isolated from PBMCs. The source of these receptors is a human donor in good health.

V gene TRBV5-5 combines with J gene TRBJ2-1, with D perhaps matching TRBD2 (5 bases). The CDR3 is 17 residues long. V lost 1 base, J lost 5 bases, and 19 bases lay in between. From germline, CDR1 is SGHKS and CDR2 YYEKEE (reference sequence). Here the CDR3 DNA reads TGTGCCAGCAGCTTGTGGGTAAGCGGCGTCGTCGACAATGAGCAGTTCTTC. As protein: CASSLWVSGVVDNEQFF.

This sequence joins TRBV6-1 and TRBJ1-2; TRBD1 matches at 8 bases. Germline lookup yields CDR1 MNHNS and CDR2 SASEGT. This CDR3 is 15 amino acids long. The J segment lost 1 base and the V segment lost 8 bases, leaving 9 bases of the junction unmatched. In DNA, the CDR3 is TGTGCCAGCCGAAGCACAGGGGGTGATAACTATGGCTACACCTTC. Its protein is CASRSTGGDNYGYTF.

This chain connects TRBV15 to TRBJ1-3; D gene unclear. The CDR3 runs to 14 residues. Germline CDR1 LNHNV, CDR2 YYDKDF (reference sequence). V was cut by 7 bases and J by 0 bases, with 10 bases left in between. Here the CDR3 reads CATTLGLSGNTIYF. Here the CDR3 DNA reads TGTGCCACCACCCTTGGGCTCTCTGGAAACACCATATATTTT.

The chain recombines TRBV9 with TRBJ2-1; tentative D call: TRBD2 (6 bases). This CDR3 has 13 residues. Germline-derived CDR1 and CDR2 are SGDLS and YYNGEE. The V end lost 0 bases, the J end lost 10 bases, and 11 bases lay between the germline ends. CDR3 nucleotides: TGTGCCAGCAGCGTAGGTAGGAGGGACGAGCAGTTCTTC. This sequence encodes CASSVGRRDEQFF. Drawing the rest from reference TRBV9 and TRBJ2-1, the complete variable domain is DSGVTQTPKHLITATGQRVTLRCSPRSGDLSVYWYQQSLDQGLQFLIQYYNGEERAKGNILERFSAQQFPDLHSELNLSSLELGDSALYFCASSVGRRDEQFFGPGTRLTVL.

The CDR3 spells CASSPPGLPEAFF. The CDR3, as DNA: TGTGCCAGCTCACCCCCAGGGCTCCCTGAAGCTTTCTTT. V is TRBV18 and J is TRBJ1-1; possibly TRBD1 for D (5 bases). Per germline, CDR1 KGHSH and CDR2 LQKENI. V was trimmed by 3 bases and J by 6 bases, leaving 11 bases between them. This CDR3 region has 13 residues.

The rearrangement links TRBV30 to TRBJ2-1; D is perhaps TRBD2 (5 bases). The CDR3 has 10 amino acids. Trimming shortened V by 1 base and J by 14 bases, and 9 bases separated the two germline ends. Germline-derived CDR1 and CDR2 are GTSNPN and SVGIG (reference sequence). Here the CDR3 reads CAWSAGKEFF. The DNA of the CDR3 is TGTGCCTGGAGTGCGGGAAAGGAGTTCTTC.

The CDR3 DNA reads as TGTGCCACTGGACTAGCGGGAGAAAATGAGCAGTTCTTC. Its protein product is CATGLAGENEQFF. The chain joins TRBV19 to TRBJ2-1; 13 positions agree with TRBD2. In germline, CDR1 is LNHDA, CDR2 SQIVND (reference sequence). The CDR3 has 13 residues. V shed 10 bases and J 7 bases; nucleotides not matched to a gene: 4.

The rearrangement links TRBV28 to TRBJ2-1, with 8 bases fitting TRBD1. The CDR3 has 14 amino acids. The V gene end was trimmed by 8 bases and the J gene end by 7 bases; junction bases not matched to a gene: 10. Germline loops: CDR1 MDHEN, CDR2 SYDVKM. CDR3 loop: CASLSHRQGNEQFF. For the CDR3, the DNA is TGTGCCAGCCTATCTCATAGACAGGGGAATGAGCAGTTCTTC.

The chain links TRBV27 to TRBJ1-1; 9 bases are a match to TRBD1. This CDR3 contains 15 residues. Germline-derived CDR1 and CDR2 are MNHEY and SMNVEV (reference sequence). V shed 3 bases, J shed 3 bases, and the junction held 5 bases outside the gene matches. The CDR3 is CASSLATGGDTEAFF. For the CDR3, the DNA is TGTGCCAGCAGTTTGGCGACAGGGGGAGACACTGAAGCTTTCTTT.